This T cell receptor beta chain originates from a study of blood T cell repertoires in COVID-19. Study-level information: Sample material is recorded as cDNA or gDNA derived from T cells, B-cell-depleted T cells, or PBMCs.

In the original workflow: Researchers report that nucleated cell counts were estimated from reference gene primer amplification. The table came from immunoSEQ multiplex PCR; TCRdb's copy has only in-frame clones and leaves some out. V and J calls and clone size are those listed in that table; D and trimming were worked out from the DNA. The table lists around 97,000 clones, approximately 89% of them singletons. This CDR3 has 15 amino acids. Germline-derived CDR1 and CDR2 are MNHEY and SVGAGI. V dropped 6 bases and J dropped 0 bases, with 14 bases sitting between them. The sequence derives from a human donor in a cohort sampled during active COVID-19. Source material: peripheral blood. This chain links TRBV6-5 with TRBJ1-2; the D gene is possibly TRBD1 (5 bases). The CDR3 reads CASSSWEGTNYGYTF. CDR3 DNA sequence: TGTGCCAGCAGCAGCTGGGAGGGGACTAACTATGGCTACACCTTC.